This T cell receptor beta chain originates from a study of T cell repertoires in cytomegalovirus infection. Across the study: Selected CMV epitopes included recently identified HLA-C-restricted ones as well as well-studied HLA-B-restricted ones. Through public TCR beta signatures, both CMV infection and matching HLA type were indicated. Study-level results: Dominant in the ex vivo response were TCR beta clonotypes restricted by HLA-C and specific for CMV.

This CDR3 region has 16 residues. J gave up 1 base and V 0 bases, and 6 bases lay outside the gene matches. Per the germline V gene, CDR1 is SGHRS and CDR2 is YFSETQ. Turning to this clonotype: Its specificity is unknown.

Each CDR3 protein is one row after TCRdb ran MiXCR on the reads. The sample holds about 700,000 distinct CDR3 sequences, about 33% seen once. Specimen: cultured PBMCs, collected from culture after CMV antigen stimulation. The source of this sequence is a human donor in good health (CMV status not recorded). Some clones in this sample may be carry-over from other donors' samples. The chain couples TRBV5-1 to TRBJ1-1; 7 positions match TRBD1. The CDR3 DNA sequence: TGCGCCAGCAGCTTGGCTCGACAGGGCCCGAACACTGAAGCTTTCTTT. Translation: CASSLARQGPNTEAFF.